The source of this T cell receptor beta chain is a study of blood T cell repertoires in COVID-19. On the study more broadly: Sources were T cells, B-cell-depleted T cells, or PBMCs; the material itself was cDNA or gDNA.

In the original processing: Amplification with reference gene primers provided the estimates of nucleated cell counts. Libraries were prepared by immunoSEQ multiplex PCR; TCRdb keeps only in-frame clonotypes and omits some of them. That table furnishes V, J and clone size, whereas the DNA furnished D and trimming. The sample includes about 260,000 clones, roughly nine tenths of them seen just once. This CDR3 region has 16 residues. CDR1 is SGHNT, CDR2 YENEEA, per germline. The V gene end was trimmed by 0 bases and the J gene end by 5 bases; junction bases not matched to a gene: 2. The V gene is TRBV11-3, the J gene TRBJ2-2; 11 nucleotides agree with TRBD2. The sequenced material came from peripheral blood. The receptor was isolated from a man between 60 and 75 years old who had recovered from COVID-19. The CDR3 region has the DNA TGTGCCAGCAGCTTAGATCGACTAGCGGGAACCGGGGAGCTGTTTTTT. Protein sequence: CASSLDRLAGTGELFF.